The present TCR beta chain was sequenced within a study of early stage breast cancer tumors. For the study at large: Average read coverage per sample was approximately 9.1-fold. Study observations and caveats: Tumors had about 2.5-fold higher T cell density and higher clonality than adjacent normal breast tissue. Bulk DNA sequencing of unsorted cells missed chain pairing and markers.

Sequenced by immunoSEQ multiplex PCR; TCRdb stores in-frame clones only, minus some. The sample holds about 5,500 clones, around 70% seen once. A remark on this clone: Its antigen is as yet unknown.

This receptor was identified in a person between 55 and 70 years old with breast cancer. Sample: normal breast tissue next to the tumor.

The CDR3 is CASRPGDSGANVLTF. The CDR3 nucleotides are TGTGCCAGTAGGCCAGGTGACTCTGGGGCCAACGTCCTGACTTTC. J is TRBJ2-6 and V is TRBV19; D gene uncertain. The CDR3 has 15 amino acids. Germline lookup yields CDR1 LNHDA and CDR2 SQIVND (reference sequence). V dropped 6 bases and J dropped 0 bases, with 9 bases sitting between them.